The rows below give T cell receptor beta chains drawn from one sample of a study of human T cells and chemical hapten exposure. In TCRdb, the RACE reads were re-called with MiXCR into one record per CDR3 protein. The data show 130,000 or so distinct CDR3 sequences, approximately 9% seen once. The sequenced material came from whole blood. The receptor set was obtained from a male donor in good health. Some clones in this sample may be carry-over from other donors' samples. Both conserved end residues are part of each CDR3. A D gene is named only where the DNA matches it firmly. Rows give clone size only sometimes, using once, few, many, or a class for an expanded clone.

cdr3_nt: TGTGCCAGCAGCCAACTAGACAGGACTAACACTGAAGCTTTCTTT
cdr3_aa: CASSQLDRTNTEAFF
v_call: TRBV7-8
d_call: -
clone_size: -
j_call: TRBJ1-1

cdr3_nt: TGCAGTGCTCAAAGAGGACAGTCTAGCAATCAGCCCCAGCATTTT
cdr3_aa: CSAQRGQSSNQPQHF
v_call: TRBV20-1
d_call: -
clone_size: many
j_call: TRBJ1-5

cdr3_nt: TGTGCCAGTAGTAGAAATACCGGGACAGTCTACAATGAGCAGTTCTTC
cdr3_aa: CASSRNTGTVYNEQFF
v_call: TRBV19
d_call: TRBD1
clone_size: -
j_call: TRBJ2-1

cdr3_nt: TGCAGTGCTAGGACCTTTCGGGGGGCCTTATACGAGCAGTACTTC
cdr3_aa: CSARTFRGALYEQYF
v_call: TRBV20-1
d_call: -
clone_size: -
j_call: TRBJ2-7

cdr3_nt: TGCGCCAGCAGCTCAAGGGCCTGGGGGAACACTGAAGCTTTCTTT
cdr3_aa: CASSSRAWGNTEAFF
v_call: TRBV5-1
d_call: -
clone_size: many
j_call: TRBJ1-1

cdr3_nt: TGTGCCAGCAACGGTCTCGGGAACTCCTACGAGCAGTACTTC
cdr3_aa: CASNGLGNSYEQYF
v_call: TRBV6-5
d_call: -
clone_size: -
j_call: TRBJ2-7

cdr3_nt: TGTGCCAGCAGTGAATCGGTAGGGAGACCAACTAGCGGGAGAGGCAATGAGCAGTTCTTC
cdr3_aa: CASSESVGRPTSGRGNEQFF
v_call: TRBV25-1
d_call: TRBD2
clone_size: -
j_call: TRBJ2-1

cdr3_nt: TGTGCCTGGAACGCAGGGGACAATCAGCCCCAGCATTTT
cdr3_aa: CAWNAGDNQPQHF
v_call: TRBV30
d_call: -
clone_size: -
j_call: TRBJ1-5

cdr3_nt: TGCGCCAGCAGCAACACAGGGGGCGCGACAGATACGCAGTATTTT
cdr3_aa: CASSNTGGATDTQYF
v_call: TRBV5-1
d_call: TRBD1
clone_size: few
j_call: TRBJ2-3

cdr3_nt: TGTGCCAGTAGACAGGGATTTATGAACACTGAAGCTTTCTTT
cdr3_aa: CASRQGFMNTEAFF
v_call: TRBV19
d_call: -
clone_size: -
j_call: TRBJ1-1

cdr3_nt: TGCGCCAGCAGCTTTCTAGCGGGAGAAGCGAATACGCAGTATTTT
cdr3_aa: CASSFLAGEANTQYF
v_call: TRBV5-1
d_call: TRBD2
clone_size: few
j_call: TRBJ2-3

cdr3_nt: TGTGCCAGTAGTATGTTAGGGAGGTACGAGCAGTACTTC
cdr3_aa: CASSMLGRYEQYF
v_call: TRBV19
d_call: -
clone_size: -
j_call: TRBJ2-7

cdr3_nt: TGTGCCAGCAGTCCAGGGGTCCATGAGCAGTTCTTC
cdr3_aa: CASSPGVHEQFF
v_call: TRBV12-3/TRBV12-4
d_call: -
clone_size: -
j_call: TRBJ2-1

cdr3_nt: TGTGCCAGCAGTTACCTTGACAGAGTTTACAATGAGCAGTTCTTC
cdr3_aa: CASSYLDRVYNEQFF
v_call: TRBV27
d_call: -
clone_size: -
j_call: TRBJ2-1

cdr3_nt: TGTGCCAGCAGCTTAGGACTAGCGGGAGAGACCCAGTACTTC
cdr3_aa: CASSLGLAGETQYF
v_call: TRBV6-2/TRBV6-3
d_call: TRBD2
clone_size: many
j_call: TRBJ2-5

cdr3_nt: TGTGCCAGTGTGGACAGGGGAGAGACCCAGTACTTC
cdr3_aa: CASVDRGETQYF
v_call: TRBV13
d_call: TRBD1
clone_size: -
j_call: TRBJ2-5

cdr3_nt: TGTGCCAGCAGTTACTCAGCGGGAGGGTTCTACAATGAGCAGTTCTTC
cdr3_aa: CASSYSAGGFYNEQFF
v_call: TRBV6-5
d_call: TRBD2
clone_size: many
j_call: TRBJ2-1

cdr3_nt: TGTGCCAGCAGCTTATTTGAGCGCCAGCCCCAGCATTTT
cdr3_aa: CASSLFERQPQHF
v_call: TRBV7-6
d_call: -
clone_size: -
j_call: TRBJ1-5

cdr3_nt: TGCGGTTCCCGGGACAGCTACACCGGGGAGCTGTTTTTT
cdr3_aa: CGSRDSYTGELFF
v_call: TRBV20-1
d_call: TRBD1
clone_size: -
j_call: TRBJ2-2

cdr3_nt: TGTGCCAGCCTTGGCAGGAGCACAGATACGCAGTATTTT
cdr3_aa: CASLGRSTDTQYF
v_call: TRBV6-5
d_call: -
clone_size: -
j_call: TRBJ2-3

cdr3_nt: TGCAGTGCTAGAGAGGAGGTGATGAACACTGAAGCTTTCTTT
cdr3_aa: CSAREEVMNTEAFF
v_call: TRBV20-1
d_call: -
clone_size: -
j_call: TRBJ1-1

cdr3_nt: TGTGCCAGCAGCTTGGACCAGGGGAATTCACCCCTCCACTTT
cdr3_aa: CASSLDQGNSPLHF
v_call: TRBV5-4
d_call: -
clone_size: -
j_call: TRBJ1-6

cdr3_nt: TGTGCCAGCAGCTTACTTACAGGGGGCGGGTACGAGCAGTACTTC
cdr3_aa: CASSLLTGGGYEQYF
v_call: TRBV7-9
d_call: TRBD1
clone_size: few
j_call: TRBJ2-7

cdr3_nt: TGCGCCAGCAGCTGGGGACCTTCAAGAAGGAACACTGAAGCTTTCTTT
cdr3_aa: CASSWGPSRRNTEAFF
v_call: TRBV5-1
d_call: -
clone_size: many
j_call: TRBJ1-1

cdr3_nt: TGTGCCAGCAGTTTTCCGGGACAGTCTTATGGCTACACCTTC
cdr3_aa: CASSFPGQSYGYTF
v_call: TRBV12-3/TRBV12-4
d_call: TRBD1
clone_size: few
j_call: TRBJ1-2

cdr3_nt: TGTGCCAGCAGCCGACAAAATCAGCCCCAGCATTTT
cdr3_aa: CASSRQNQPQHF
v_call: TRBV11-2
d_call: -
clone_size: -
j_call: TRBJ1-5

cdr3_nt: TGTGCCAGCAGTTTAGGGGTTGACTATGGCTACACCTTC
cdr3_aa: CASSLGVDYGYTF
v_call: TRBV12-3/TRBV12-4
d_call: -
clone_size: -
j_call: TRBJ1-2

cdr3_nt: TGTGCCAGCAGTCCAACAGGGAATAATGAAAAACTGTTTTTT
cdr3_aa: CASSPTGNNEKLFF
v_call: TRBV5-5
d_call: -
clone_size: many
j_call: TRBJ1-4

cdr3_nt: TGTGCCAGCAGCCAATCTACCGGGAGGGGCAAGGAAGCTTTCTTT
cdr3_aa: CASSQSTGRGKEAFF
v_call: TRBV3-1
d_call: -
clone_size: -
j_call: TRBJ1-1

cdr3_nt: TGTGCCAGCTCACCCCAGGGCACAGATACGCAGTATTTT
cdr3_aa: CASSPQGTDTQYF
v_call: TRBV18
d_call: -
clone_size: few
j_call: TRBJ2-3

cdr3_nt: TGTGCCAGCAGTTACTCTGTGATGGCAGACAATGAGCAGTTCTTC
cdr3_aa: CASSYSVMADNEQFF
v_call: TRBV6-5
d_call: -
clone_size: -
j_call: TRBJ2-1

cdr3_nt: TGCAGTGCGCCTCTAAGCGGGAGGGCAGCTGGGGCCAACGTCCTGACTTTC
cdr3_aa: CSAPLSGRAAGANVLTF
v_call: TRBV20-1
d_call: TRBD2
clone_size: many
j_call: TRBJ2-6

cdr3_nt: TGTGCCACCAGTGATTCCGCGCTGGAGGAGCAGTTCTTC
cdr3_aa: CATSDSALEEQFF
v_call: TRBV24-1
d_call: -
clone_size: -
j_call: TRBJ2-1

cdr3_nt: TGTGCCAGCAGCGAGGGCGGCCACGAGCAGTACTTC
cdr3_aa: CASSEGGHEQYF
v_call: TRBV9
d_call: -
clone_size: -
j_call: TRBJ2-7

cdr3_nt: TGTGCCTGGACGCCCTTCACAGATACGCAGTATTTT
cdr3_aa: CAWTPFTDTQYF
v_call: TRBV30
d_call: -
clone_size: few
j_call: TRBJ2-3

cdr3_nt: TGTGCCAGCAGTTTAACCACGGGTGGCCGTTTATACGAGCAGTACTTC
cdr3_aa: CASSLTTGGRLYEQYF
v_call: TRBV6-5
d_call: -
clone_size: few
j_call: TRBJ2-7

cdr3_nt: TGTGCCAGCACCGGGACAGAGAACATTCAGTACTTC
cdr3_aa: CASTGTENIQYF
v_call: TRBV12-3/TRBV12-4
d_call: TRBD1
clone_size: -
j_call: TRBJ2-4

cdr3_nt: TGCGCCAGCAGCCAAGAGGGAGCCTACGAGCAGTACTTC
cdr3_aa: CASSQEGAYEQYF
v_call: TRBV4-3
d_call: -
clone_size: few
j_call: TRBJ2-7

cdr3_nt: TGTGCCAGTAGTATTCCCGACTTCTCTGGAAACACCATATATTTT
cdr3_aa: CASSIPDFSGNTIYF
v_call: TRBV19
d_call: -
clone_size: few
j_call: TRBJ1-3

cdr3_nt: TGCAGTGCTAATCCCCTTGGGGGGTACACCGGGGAGCTGTTTTTT
cdr3_aa: CSANPLGGYTGELFF
v_call: TRBV20-1
d_call: -
clone_size: -
j_call: TRBJ2-2

cdr3_nt: TGTGCCAGCAGCCCGGGGGGACCGCATAATTCACCCCTCCACTTT
cdr3_aa: CASSPGGPHNSPLHF
v_call: TRBV5-5
d_call: -
clone_size: -
j_call: TRBJ1-6

cdr3_nt: TGTGCCAGCAGTTCCGAGACAGATACGCAGTATTTT
cdr3_aa: CASSSETDTQYF
v_call: TRBV6-6
d_call: -
clone_size: many
j_call: TRBJ2-3

cdr3_nt: TGTGCCAGCAGCCAAGATCCAAAGCGGGATACGCAGTATTTT
cdr3_aa: CASSQDPKRDTQYF
v_call: TRBV4-2
d_call: -
clone_size: -
j_call: TRBJ2-3

cdr3_nt: TGTGCCATCAGGGGGACTAGCGGGAGAAGCCCCTACAATGAGCAGTTCTTC
cdr3_aa: CAIRGTSGRSPYNEQFF
v_call: TRBV10-3
d_call: TRBD2
clone_size: -
j_call: TRBJ2-1

cdr3_nt: TGTGCCAGCAGCTTGGGACAGGGGTCGATCGGGGAGCTGTTTTTT
cdr3_aa: CASSLGQGSIGELFF
v_call: TRBV7-8
d_call: TRBD1
clone_size: few
j_call: TRBJ2-2

cdr3_nt: TGTGCCAGCAGCCAGCGGGGGAACACCGGGGAGCTGTTTTTT
cdr3_aa: CASSQRGNTGELFF
v_call: TRBV6-9
d_call: TRBD2
clone_size: -
j_call: TRBJ2-2

cdr3_nt: TGTGCCAGCAGCCCGGACAGCTCTGGAAACACCATATATTTT
cdr3_aa: CASSPDSSGNTIYF
v_call: TRBV7-9
d_call: -
clone_size: many
j_call: TRBJ1-3

cdr3_nt: TGTGCTAGTGGTTTAGGGGTCCCGGTGTGGGAGACCCAGTACTTC
cdr3_aa: CASGLGVPVWETQYF
v_call: TRBV12-5
d_call: -
clone_size: -
j_call: TRBJ2-5